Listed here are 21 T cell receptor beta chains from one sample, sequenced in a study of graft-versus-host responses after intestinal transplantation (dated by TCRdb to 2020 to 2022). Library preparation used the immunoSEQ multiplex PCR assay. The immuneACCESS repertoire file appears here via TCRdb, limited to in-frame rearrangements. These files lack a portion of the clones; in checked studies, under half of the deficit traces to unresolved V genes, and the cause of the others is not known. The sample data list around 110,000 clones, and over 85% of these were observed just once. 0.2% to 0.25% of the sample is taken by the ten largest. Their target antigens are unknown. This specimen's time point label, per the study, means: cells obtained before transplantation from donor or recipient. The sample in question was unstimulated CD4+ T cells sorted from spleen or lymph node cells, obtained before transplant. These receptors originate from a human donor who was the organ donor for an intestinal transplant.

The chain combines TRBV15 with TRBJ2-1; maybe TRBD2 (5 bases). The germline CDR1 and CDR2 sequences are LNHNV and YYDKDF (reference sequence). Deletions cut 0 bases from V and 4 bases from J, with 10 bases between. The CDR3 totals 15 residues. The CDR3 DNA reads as TGTGCCACCAGCAGAGATTTGTCGGGGTACAATGAGCAGTTCTTC. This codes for CATSRDLSGYNEQFF.

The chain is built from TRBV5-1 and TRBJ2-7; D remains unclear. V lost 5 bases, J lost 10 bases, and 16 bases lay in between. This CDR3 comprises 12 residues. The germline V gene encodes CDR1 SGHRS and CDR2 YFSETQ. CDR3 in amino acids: CASRPTVGGQYF. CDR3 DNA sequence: TGCGCCAGCAGGCCTACAGTGGGCGGACAGTACTTC.

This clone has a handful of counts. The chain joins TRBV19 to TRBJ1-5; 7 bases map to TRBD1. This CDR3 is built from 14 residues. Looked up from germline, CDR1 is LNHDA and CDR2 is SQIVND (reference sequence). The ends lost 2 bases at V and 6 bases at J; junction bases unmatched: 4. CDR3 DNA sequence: TGTGCCAGTAGTATACCACCAGGGGGTCAGCCCCAGCATTTT. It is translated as CASSIPPGGQPQHF.

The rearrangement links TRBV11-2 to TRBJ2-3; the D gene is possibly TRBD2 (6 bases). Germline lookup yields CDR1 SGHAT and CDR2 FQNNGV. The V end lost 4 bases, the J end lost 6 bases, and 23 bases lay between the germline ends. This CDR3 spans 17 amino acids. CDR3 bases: TGTGCCAGCAGCTCGCTATTGGACTCTCGAAGCGGGGATACGCAGTATTTT. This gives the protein CASSSLLDSRSGDTQYF.

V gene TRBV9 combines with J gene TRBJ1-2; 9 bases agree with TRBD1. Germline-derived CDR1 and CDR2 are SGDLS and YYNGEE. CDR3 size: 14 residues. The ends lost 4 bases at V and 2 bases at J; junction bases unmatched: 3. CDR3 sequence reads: CASSPGQGNYGYTF. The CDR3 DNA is TGTGCCAGCAGCCCAGGACAGGGGAACTATGGCTACACCTTC.

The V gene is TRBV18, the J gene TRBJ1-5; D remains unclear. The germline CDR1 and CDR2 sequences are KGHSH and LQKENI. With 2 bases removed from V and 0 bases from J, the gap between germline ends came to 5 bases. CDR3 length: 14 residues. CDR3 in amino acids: CASSPDYSNQPQHF. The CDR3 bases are TGTGCCAGCTCACCAGACTATAGCAATCAGCCCCAGCATTTT.

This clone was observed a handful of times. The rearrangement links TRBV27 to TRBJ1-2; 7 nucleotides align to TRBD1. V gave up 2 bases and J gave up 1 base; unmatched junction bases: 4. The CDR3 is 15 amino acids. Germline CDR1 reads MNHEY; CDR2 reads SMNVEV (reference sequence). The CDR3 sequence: CASSLLGGNNYGYTF. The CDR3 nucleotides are TGTGCCAGCAGTTTACTAGGGGGCAATAACTATGGCTACACCTTC.

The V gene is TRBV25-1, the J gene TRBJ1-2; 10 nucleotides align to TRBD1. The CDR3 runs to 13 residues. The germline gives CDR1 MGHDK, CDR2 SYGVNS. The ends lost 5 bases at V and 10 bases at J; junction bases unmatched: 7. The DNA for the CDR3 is TGTGCCAGCAGTCCCCGGGACAGGGGCCCCTACACCTTC. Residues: CASSPRDRGPYTF.

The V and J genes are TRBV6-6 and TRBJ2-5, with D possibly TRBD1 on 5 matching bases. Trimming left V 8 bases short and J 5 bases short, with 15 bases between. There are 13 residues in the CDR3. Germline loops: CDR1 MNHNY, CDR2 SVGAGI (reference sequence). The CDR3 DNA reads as TGTGCCAGCCTCGGCAGGGCTGGCGAGACCCAGTACTTC. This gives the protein CASLGRAGETQYF.

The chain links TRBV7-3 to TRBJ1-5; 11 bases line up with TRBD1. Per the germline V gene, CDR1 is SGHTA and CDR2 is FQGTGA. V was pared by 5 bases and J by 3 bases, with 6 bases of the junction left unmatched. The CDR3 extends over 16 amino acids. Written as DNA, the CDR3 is TGTGCCAGCAGCCAAGAGGGACAGGGGGACAATCAGCCCCAGCATTTT. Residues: CASSQEGQGDNQPQHF.

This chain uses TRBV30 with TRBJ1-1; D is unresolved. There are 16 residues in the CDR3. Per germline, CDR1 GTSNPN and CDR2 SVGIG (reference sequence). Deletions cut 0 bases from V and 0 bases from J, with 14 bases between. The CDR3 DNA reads TGTGCCTGGAGTGTACGGGCAGCTTTGATGAACACTGAAGCTTTCTTT. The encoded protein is CAWSVRAALMNTEAFF.

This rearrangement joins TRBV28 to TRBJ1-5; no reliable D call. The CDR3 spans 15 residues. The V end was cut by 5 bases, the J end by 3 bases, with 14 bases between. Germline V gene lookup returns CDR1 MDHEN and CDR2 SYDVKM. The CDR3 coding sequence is TGTGCCAGCAGTACCGGACGGATCTCCAATCAGCCCCAGCATTTT. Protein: CASSTGRISNQPQHF.

CDR3 in amino acids: CASSWGASGYTGELFF. CDR3 bases: TGCGCCAGCAGCTGGGGGGCTAGCGGTTACACCGGGGAGCTGTTTTTT. V gene TRBV5-1 combines with J gene TRBJ2-2; D possibly corresponds to TRBD2 (7 bases). Germline CDR1 reads SGHRS; CDR2 reads YFSETQ. V was cut by 3 bases and J by 3 bases, with 15 bases left in between. The CDR3 runs to 16 residues.

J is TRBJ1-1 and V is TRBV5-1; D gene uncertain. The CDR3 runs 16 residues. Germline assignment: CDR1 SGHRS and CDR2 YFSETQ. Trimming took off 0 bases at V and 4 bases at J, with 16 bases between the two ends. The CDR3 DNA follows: TGCGCCAGCAGCTTGGGGACCTCTTTCCCTGGCACTGAAGCTTTCTTT. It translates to CASSLGTSFPGTEAFF.

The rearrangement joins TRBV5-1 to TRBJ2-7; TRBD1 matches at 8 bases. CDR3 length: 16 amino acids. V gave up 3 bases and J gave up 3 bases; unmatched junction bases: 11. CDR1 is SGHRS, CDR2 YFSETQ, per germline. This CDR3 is CASSWGDRSRSYEQYF. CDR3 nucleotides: TGCGCCAGCAGCTGGGGGGACAGGAGTCGAAGCTACGAGCAGTACTTC.

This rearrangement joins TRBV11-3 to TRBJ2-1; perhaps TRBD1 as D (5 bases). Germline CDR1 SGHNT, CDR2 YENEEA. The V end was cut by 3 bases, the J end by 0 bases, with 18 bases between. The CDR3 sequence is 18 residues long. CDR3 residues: CASSFPKGGHPSYNEQFF. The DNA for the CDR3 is TGTGCCAGCAGCTTCCCCAAAGGCGGACACCCCTCCTACAATGAGCAGTTCTTC.

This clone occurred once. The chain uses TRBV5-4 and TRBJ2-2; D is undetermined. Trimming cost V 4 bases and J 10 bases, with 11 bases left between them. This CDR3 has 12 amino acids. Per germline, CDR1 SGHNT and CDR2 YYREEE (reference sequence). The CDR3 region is CASSVINEELFF. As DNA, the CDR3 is TGTGCCAGCAGCGTTATAAATGAGGAGCTGTTTTTT.

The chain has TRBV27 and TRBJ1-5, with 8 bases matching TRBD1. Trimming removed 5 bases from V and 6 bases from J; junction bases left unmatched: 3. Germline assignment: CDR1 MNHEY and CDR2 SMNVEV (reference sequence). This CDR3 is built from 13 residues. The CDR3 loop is CASSQGAAQPQHF. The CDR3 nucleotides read TGTGCCAGCAGTCAGGGGGCAGCTCAGCCCCAGCATTTT.

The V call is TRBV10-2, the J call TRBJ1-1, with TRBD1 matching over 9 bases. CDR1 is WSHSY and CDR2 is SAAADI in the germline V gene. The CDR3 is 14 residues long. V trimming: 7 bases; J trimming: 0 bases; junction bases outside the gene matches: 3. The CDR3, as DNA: TGCGCCAGCACCACAGGGGGCCTGAACACTGAAGCTTTCTTT. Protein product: CASTTGGLNTEAFF.

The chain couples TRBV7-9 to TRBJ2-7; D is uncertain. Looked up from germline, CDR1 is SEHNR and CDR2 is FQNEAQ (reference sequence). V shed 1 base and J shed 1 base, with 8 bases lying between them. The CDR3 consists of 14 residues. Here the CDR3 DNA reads TGTGCCAGCAGCTTAGGAGTCTTTTCCTACGAGCAGTACTTC. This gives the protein CASSLGVFSYEQYF.

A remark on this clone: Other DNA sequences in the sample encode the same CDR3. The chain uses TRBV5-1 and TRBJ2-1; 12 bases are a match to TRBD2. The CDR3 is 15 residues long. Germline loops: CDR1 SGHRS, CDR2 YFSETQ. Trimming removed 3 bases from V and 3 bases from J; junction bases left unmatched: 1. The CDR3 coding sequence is TGCGCCAGCAGCTCGGGACTAGCGGGCTACAATGAGCAGTTCTTC. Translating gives CASSSGLAGYNEQFF.